This T cell receptor beta chain originates from a study of blood T cell repertoires in COVID-19. About the study: Acute and convalescent COVID-19 specimens originated in the United States, Italy and Spain. T cells, B-cell-depleted T cells, or PBMCs provided the cDNA or gDNA that served as material.

Some clones are missing from TCRdb's copy, which holds only in-frame ones; the method was immunoSEQ multiplex PCR. The repertoire holds approximately 90,000 clones, with around four fifths as singletons. This clone was seen only once. This CDR3 contains 14 residues. Trimming took off 4 bases at V and 5 bases at J, with 11 bases between the two ends. Per the germline V gene, CDR1 is SGHTA and CDR2 is FQGNSA. The receptor comes from a man between 45 and 60 years old with acute or convalescent COVID-19. Sequencing input: peripheral blood. This chain connects TRBV7-2 to TRBJ2-2, with D unclear. The CDR3 is CASSSTSFTGELFF. The CDR3 coding sequence is TGTGCCAGCAGCTCCACTTCGTTTACCGGGGAGCTGTTTTTT.